This T cell receptor (beta chain) emerged from a study of blood T cell repertoires in COVID-19. Study at large: Both acute and convalescent COVID-19 samples were obtained from the United States, Italy and Spain. From T cells, B-cell-depleted T cells, or PBMCs came the material, which was cDNA or gDNA.

The V end lost 2 bases, the J end lost 7 bases, and 12 bases lay between the germline ends. Looked up from germline, CDR1 is MNHEY and CDR2 is SMNVEV (reference sequence). The CDR3 has 15 residues. Repertoires were generated with immunoSEQ multiplex PCR, while TCRdb's copy carries only in-frame clones and drops some. This sample has roughly 370,000 clones, with just under 90% found just once. The sequencing input was PBMCs or T cells enriched from blood (not recorded which). The V gene is TRBV27, the J gene TRBJ1-6; possible D gene TRBD1, 5 bases. The sequence was obtained from a woman in her forties or fifties who had recovered from COVID-19. The CDR3 region has the DNA TGTGCCAGCAGTTTAGTCGGACACCTGAATTCACCCCTCCACTTT. The encoded protein is CASSLVGHLNSPLHF.